These 11 T cell receptor beta chains were sequenced from one sample in a study of tumor and adjacent non-tumor tissue in lung cancer. This sample's RNA came from whole unsorted tissue. TCRbeta libraries were built with three rounds of nested PCR, modified from ARM-PCR. A single record per CDR3 protein comes from TCRdb applying MiXCR to the multiplex PCR reads. Altogether under 150,000 distinct CDR3 sequences are present, approximately 66% being singletons, with the ten largest covering roughly 20%. Specimen: lung tumor tissue. These TCRs come from a man between 60 and 75 years old with small cell lung cancer.

Remarks on this clonotype: A much larger clone is a single base away; this may be a read error. The chain carries TRBV20-1 and TRBJ1-1; no reliable D call. With 7 bases removed from V and 2 bases from J, the gap between germline ends came to 14 bases. This CDR3 has 13 residues. Germline CDR1 is DFQATT and CDR2 is SNEGSKA (reference sequence). For the CDR3, the DNA is TGCAGTGTTATCCCCGTGCATAACACTGAAGCTTTCTTT. Translated, it gives CSVIPVHNTEAFF.

The chain couples TRBV6-5 to TRBJ1-2, with TRBD1 matching over 8 bases. CDR1 MNHEY and CDR2 SVGAGI come from the germline V gene. CDR3 length: 14 amino acids. The CDR3 DNA reads as TGTGTCAGTAGTTACGGACAGGGAAAATACGGCTACACCTTC. It is translated as CVSSYGQGKYGYTF.

Notes on this clonotype: This may stem from a read error, because a much larger clone lies one nucleotide away. The gene calls are TRBV28 and TRBJ2-3; 14 bases line up with TRBD2. This CDR3 region has 16 residues. CDR1 is MDHEN, CDR2 SYDVKM, per germline. The CDR3 is CASRVGTSGGTNTQYF. CDR3 sequence (DNA): TGTGCCAGCAGGGTGGGGACTAGCGGGGGCACAAATACGCAGTATTTT. Variable domain in full (rest from reference TRBV28 and TRBJ2-3): DVKVTQSSRYLVKRTGEKVFLECVQDMDHENMFWYRQDPGLGLRLIYFSYDVKMKEKGDIPEGYSVSREKKERFSLILESASTNQTSMYLCASRVGTSGGTNTQYFGPGTRLTVL.

Turning to this clonotype: A read error is possible here, since a much larger clone lies one base away. The chain carries TRBV20-1 and TRBJ2-4; no firm D call. CDR1 is DFQATT and CDR2 is SNEGSKA in the germline V gene (reference sequence). The CDR3 spans 14 residues. CDR3 loop: CCARHSGPGDIQYF. The CDR3 DNA follows: TGCTGTGCTCGACACTCGGGCCCTGGGGACATTCAGTACTTC.

This clonotype was seen only a few times. V gene TRBV7-9 combines with J gene TRBJ2-3, with 15 positions matching TRBD2. Trimming cost V 5 bases and J 4 bases; bases outside gene matches: 7. Germline CDR1 reads SEHNR; CDR2 reads FQNEAQ (reference sequence). The CDR3 totals 17 residues. This chain's CDR3 is CASSTGTSGRRSDTQYF. DNA of the CDR3: TGTGCCAGCAGCACCGGGACTAGCGGGAGGAGGTCAGATACGCAGTATTTT.

The chain is built from TRBV20-1 and TRBJ1-5; no definite D call. V lost 5 bases, J lost 1 base, and 18 bases lay in between. This CDR3 has 16 residues. Germline V lookup: CDR1 DFQATT, CDR2 SNEGSKA (reference sequence). The CDR3 loop reads CSARLLSGMSNQPQHF. For the CDR3, the DNA is TGCAGTGCTCGCCTGCTCAGTGGAATGAGCAATCAGCCCCAGCATTTT.

This clonotype was seen more than once but under ten times. V usage is TRBV5-1 and J usage is TRBJ2-2, with D perhaps matching TRBD2 (5 bases). The V end lost 4 bases, the J end lost 2 bases, and 9 bases lay between the germline ends. Germline loops: CDR1 SGHRS, CDR2 YFSETQ. This CDR3 is built from 14 residues. The CDR3 protein is CASSELVNTGELFF. CDR3 bases: TGCGCCAGCAGCGAACTAGTAAACACCGGGGAGCTGTTTTTT.

Concerning this clonotype: A much larger clone sits a single nucleotide away, making a read error possible. This chain uses TRBV20-1 with TRBJ1-2; D remains unclear. Trimming cost V 3 bases and J 4 bases, with 15 bases left between them. Germline lookup yields CDR1 DFQATT and CDR2 SNEGSKA (reference sequence). The CDR3 is made up of 14 amino acids. CDR3 loop: CSASSKEFSYGYTF. CDR3 coding DNA: TGCAGTGCTAGTTCCAAGGAATTCTCCTATGGCTACACCTTC.

With regard to this clonotype: This may come from a read error, since a much larger clone is one base off. The chain combines TRBV10-3 with TRBJ1-5, with D maybe TRBD1 (5 bases). The ends were cut back, 8 bases at V and 7 bases at J, with 15 bases in the middle. This CDR3 is built from 13 residues. Germline loops: CDR1 ENHRY, CDR2 SYGVKD. The CDR3: CAISGGTEQPQHF. DNA of the CDR3: TGTGCCATCTCGGGGGGAACGGAACAGCCCCAGCATTTT.

The V call is TRBV12-3 or TRBV12-4, the J call TRBJ1-2, with D perhaps TRBD1 (6 bases). Trimming took 3 bases from V and 10 from J, leaving 21 bases between them. This CDR3 is 15 amino acids long. CDR3 nucleotide sequence: TGTGCCAGCAGTTTCGCAGCGTCGGGACAATCGGACTACACCTTC. Amino acids: CASSFAASGQSDYTF.

As concerns this clonotype: This may arise from a read error, as a much more abundant clone is one base away. The V gene is TRBV6-6, the J gene TRBJ1-6; the D is unclear. Trimming left V 4 bases short and J 7 bases short, with 14 bases between. Germline V gene data show CDR1 as MNHNY and CDR2 as SVGAGI (reference sequence). The CDR3 spans 15 residues. Here the CDR3 reads CASSFGSSWNSPLHF. CDR3 sequence (DNA): TGTGCCAGCAGTTTTGGGTCTTCATGGAATTCACCCCTCCACTTT.